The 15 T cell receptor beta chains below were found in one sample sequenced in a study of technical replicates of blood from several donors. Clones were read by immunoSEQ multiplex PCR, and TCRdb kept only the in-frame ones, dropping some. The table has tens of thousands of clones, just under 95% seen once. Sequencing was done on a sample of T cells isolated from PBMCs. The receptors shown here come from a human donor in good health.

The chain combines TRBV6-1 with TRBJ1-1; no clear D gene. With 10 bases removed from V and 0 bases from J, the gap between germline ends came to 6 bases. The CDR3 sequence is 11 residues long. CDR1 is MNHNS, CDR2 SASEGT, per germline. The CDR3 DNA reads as TGTGCCACTACAGTGAACACTGAAGCTTTCTTT. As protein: CATTVNTEAFF.

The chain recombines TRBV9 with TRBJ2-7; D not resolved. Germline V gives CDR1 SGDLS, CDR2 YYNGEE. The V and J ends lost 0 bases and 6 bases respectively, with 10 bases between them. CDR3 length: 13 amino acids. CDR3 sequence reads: CASSVVTLGEQYF. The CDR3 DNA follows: TGTGCCAGCAGCGTAGTTACCCTAGGCGAGCAGTACTTC.

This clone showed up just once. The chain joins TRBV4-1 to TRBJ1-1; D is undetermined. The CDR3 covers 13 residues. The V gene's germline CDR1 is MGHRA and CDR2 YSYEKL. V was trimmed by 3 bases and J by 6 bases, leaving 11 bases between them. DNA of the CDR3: TGCGCCAGCAGCCAGTTCTTAAGCGCTGAAGCTTTCTTT. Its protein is CASSQFLSAEAFF.

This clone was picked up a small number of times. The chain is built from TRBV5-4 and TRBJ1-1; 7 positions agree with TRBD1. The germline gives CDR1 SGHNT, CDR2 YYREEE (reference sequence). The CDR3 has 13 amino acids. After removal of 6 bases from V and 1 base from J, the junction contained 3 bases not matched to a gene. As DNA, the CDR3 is TGTGCCAGCATGGGGACAGCGAACACTGAAGCTTTCTTT. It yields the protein CASMGTANTEAFF.

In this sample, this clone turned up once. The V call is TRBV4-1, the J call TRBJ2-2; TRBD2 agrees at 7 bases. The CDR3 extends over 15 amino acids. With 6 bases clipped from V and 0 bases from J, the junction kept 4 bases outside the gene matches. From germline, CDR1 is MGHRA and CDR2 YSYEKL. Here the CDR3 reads CASRGGQANTGELFF. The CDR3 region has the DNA TGCGCCAGCAGGGGAGGGCAGGCGAACACCGGGGAGCTGTTTTTT.

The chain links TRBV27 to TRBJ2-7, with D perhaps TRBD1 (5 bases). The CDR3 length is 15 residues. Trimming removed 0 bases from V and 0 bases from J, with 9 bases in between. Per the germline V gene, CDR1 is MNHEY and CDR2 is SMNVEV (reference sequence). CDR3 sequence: CASSLSAGYSYEQYF. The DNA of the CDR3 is TGTGCCAGCAGTTTATCGGCAGGGTACTCCTACGAGCAGTACTTC.

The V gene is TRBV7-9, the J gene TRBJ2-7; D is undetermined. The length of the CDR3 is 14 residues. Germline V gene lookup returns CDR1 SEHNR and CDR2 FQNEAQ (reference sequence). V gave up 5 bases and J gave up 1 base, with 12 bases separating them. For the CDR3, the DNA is TGTGCCAGCAGCATAGGCAGCGTTTCCTACGAGCAGTACTTC. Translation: CASSIGSVSYEQYF.

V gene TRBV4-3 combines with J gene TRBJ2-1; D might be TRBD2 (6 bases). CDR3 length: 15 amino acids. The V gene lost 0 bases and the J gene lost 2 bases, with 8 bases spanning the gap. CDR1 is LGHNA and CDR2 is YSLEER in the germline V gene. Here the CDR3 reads CASSQDGGTYNEQFF. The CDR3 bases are TGCGCCAGCAGCCAAGATGGCGGGACCTACAATGAGCAGTTCTTC.

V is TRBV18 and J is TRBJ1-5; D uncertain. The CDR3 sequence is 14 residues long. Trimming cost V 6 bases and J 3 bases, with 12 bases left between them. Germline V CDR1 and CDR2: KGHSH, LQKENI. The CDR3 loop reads CASSPQENNQPQHF. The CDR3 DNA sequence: TGTGCCAGCTCTCCCCAGGAAAACAATCAGCCCCAGCATTTT.

The DNA of the CDR3 is TGTGCCAGCTCACCACCGGGCGTAAGCGGGAGGGCCCACGAGCAGTACTTC. Translating it yields CASSPPGVSGRAHEQYF. The chain joins TRBV18 to TRBJ2-7; 10 bases line up with TRBD2. Germline trimming cut 0 bases from V and 5 bases from J; bases unmatched to any gene: 10. The germline V gene encodes CDR1 KGHSH and CDR2 LQKENI. The CDR3 sequence is 17 residues long.

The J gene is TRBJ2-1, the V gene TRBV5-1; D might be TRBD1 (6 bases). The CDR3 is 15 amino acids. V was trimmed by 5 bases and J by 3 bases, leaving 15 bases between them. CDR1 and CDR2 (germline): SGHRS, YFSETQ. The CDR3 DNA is TGCGCCAGCAGTCTCCGACAGGATAACTACAATGAGCAGTTCTTC. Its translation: CASSLRQDNYNEQFF.

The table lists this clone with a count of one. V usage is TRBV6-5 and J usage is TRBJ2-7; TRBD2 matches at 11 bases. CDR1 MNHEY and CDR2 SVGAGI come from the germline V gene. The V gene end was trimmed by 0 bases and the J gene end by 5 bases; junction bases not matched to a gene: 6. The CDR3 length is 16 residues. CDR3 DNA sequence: TGTGCCAGCAGTTACTCACTGGGACTAGCGGTCGACGAGCAGTACTTC. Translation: CASSYSLGLAVDEQYF.

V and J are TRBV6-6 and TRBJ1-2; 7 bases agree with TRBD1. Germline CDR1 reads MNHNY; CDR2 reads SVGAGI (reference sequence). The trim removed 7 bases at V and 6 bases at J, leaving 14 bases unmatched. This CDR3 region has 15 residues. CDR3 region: CASTYPGTALDGYTF. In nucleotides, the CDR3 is TGTGCCAGCACCTACCCCGGGACAGCACTCGATGGCTACACCTTC.

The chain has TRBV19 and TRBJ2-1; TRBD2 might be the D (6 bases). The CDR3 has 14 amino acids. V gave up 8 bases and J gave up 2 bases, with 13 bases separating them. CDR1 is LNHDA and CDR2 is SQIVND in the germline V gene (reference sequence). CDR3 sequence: CASGHGSPYNEQFF. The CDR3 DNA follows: TGTGCCAGTGGTCACGGGAGCCCCTACAATGAGCAGTTCTTC.

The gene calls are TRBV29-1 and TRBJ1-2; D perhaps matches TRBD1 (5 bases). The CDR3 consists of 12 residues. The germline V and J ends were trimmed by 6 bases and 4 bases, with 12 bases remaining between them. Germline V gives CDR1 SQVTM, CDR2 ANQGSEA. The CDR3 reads CSVDQGFYGYTF. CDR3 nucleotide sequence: TGCAGCGTGGATCAGGGCTTCTATGGCTACACCTTC.